Detailed here is one TCR beta chain. Its target is unknown. PCR was performed a second time for 7 to 11 cycles using a sample-barcoded 5' primer and a J-beta primer mix. Every molecule of cDNA carried a tag from a template-switch adaptor with 12 random nucleotides. From each sample, at least 2.5 million paired-end reads containing CDR3 were obtained. TCRdb reanalysed the 5' RACE reads using MiXCR and keeps one entry per CDR3 protein. The sample holds nearly 1 million distinct CDR3 sequences, about 51% seen once. The V and J ends lost 6 bases and 2 bases, in that order; junction bases with no gene match: 7. There are 14 residues in the CDR3. From germline, CDR1 is SNHLY and CDR2 FYNNEI. The source of the sample is a study of blood T cells in healthy people across ages. Study-level points and caveats: Diversity estimated from one million T cells was considered an underestimate. CMV infection status of these donors was not known.

V and J are TRBV2 and TRBJ2-7; 7 positions agree with TRBD2. Sequenced sample: blood. The TCR originated in a woman aged 55-69 years in good health. CDR3 in amino acids: CASRERDHPYEQYF. In DNA, the CDR3 is TGTGCCAGCAGGGAGCGGGACCATCCCTACGAGCAGTACTTC. Full variable domain (outside the CDR3, taken from reference TRBV2 and TRBJ2-7): EPEVTQTPSHQVTQMGQEVILRCVPISNHLYFYWYRQILGQKVEFLVSFYNNEISEKSEIFDDQFSVERPDGSNFTLKIRSTKLEDSAMYFCASRERDHPYEQYFGPGTRLTVT.